This is a list of T cell receptor beta chains from one sample in a study of shared clonotypes between healthy human individuals. Clones were sequenced by immunoSEQ multiplex PCR, and TCRdb holds only the in-frame ones, with some missing. The sample comprises about 710,000 clones, around 78% of which are singletons, and around 2% rests with the top ten. Sequencing used memory CD4+ T cells sorted from blood. All receptors derive from a woman between 25 and 40 years old in good health. The CDR3 runs from the conserved cysteine through the conserved F or W. D genes are given only for firm matches. Size is stated for part of the rows, as once, few or many counts, or as a class when the clone is expanded.

v_gene	j_gene	d_gene	abundance	CDR3nt	CDR3aa
TRBV5-1	TRBJ1-2	TRBD1	NA	TGCGCCAGCAGCTTGGGAACGGGACAGGGTCACTATGGCTACACCTTC	CASSLGTGQGHYGYTF
TRBV7-2	TRBJ2-7	TRBD2	NA	TGTGCCAGCAGCAACCAAGCGGGAGGGCCTTACGAGCAGTACTTC	CASSNQAGGPYEQYF
TRBV19	TRBJ1-1	NA	NA	TGTGCCAGTAGTATAGATCAGAGGGGTGAAGCTTTCTTT	CASSIDQRGEAFF
TRBV7-2	TRBJ1-3	NA	few	TGTGCCAGCAGCCCTACCGCTCTCACGGCGGTGGGAAACACCATATATTTT	CASSPTALTAVGNTIYF
TRBV28	TRBJ1-1	NA	few	TGTGCCAGCAGTTTATATCCCCATGGCAGGGGCACTGAAGCTTTCTTT	CASSLYPHGRGTEAFF
TRBV7-2	TRBJ1-5	NA	NA	TGTGCCAGCAGCCTTACAGTACTTACAAATCAGCCCCAGCATTTT	CASSLTVLTNQPQHF
TRBV7-3	TRBJ2-2	TRBD2	NA	TGTGCCAGCAGCTTACCGGGACTAGCGGGGAACACCGGGGAGCTGTTTTTT	CASSLPGLAGNTGELFF
TRBV2	TRBJ2-1	NA	once	TGTGCCAGCAGTTACCTAGCGTCCTACAATGAGCAGTTCTTC	CASSYLASYNEQFF
TRBV28	TRBJ2-7	NA	NA	TGTGCCAGCAGCTTAGTCGATCGGATCCACGAGCAGTACTTC	CASSLVDRIHEQYF
TRBV28	TRBJ1-5	TRBD1	NA	TGTGCCATCGCCCGGGGACAGGGGTTGGGTCAGCCCCAGCATTTT	CAIARGQGLGQPQHF
TRBV19	TRBJ2-1	TRBD2	NA	TGTGCCAGTAGTATAGATTCGGGGGAGGGAGGGTACAATGAGCAGTTCTTC	CASSIDSGEGGYNEQFF
TRBV7-8	TRBJ1-2	NA	NA	TGTGCCAGCAGCGAGAGGACGGCGTACTATGGCTACACCTTC	CASSERTAYYGYTF
TRBV10-2	TRBJ2-7	TRBD2	NA	TGCGCCAGCAGTGCTAGCGGATCCTACGAGCAGTACTTC	CASSASGSYEQYF
TRBV6-1	TRBJ1-1	NA	NA	TGTGCCAGCAGTGACAGGGGCGGCGGCACTGAAGCTTTCTTT	CASSDRGGGTEAFF
TRBV6-5	TRBJ1-1	TRBD1	NA	TGTGCCAGCAGTTATTCAGGGGGCGAAACTGAAGCTTTCTTT	CASSYSGGETEAFF
TRBV18	TRBJ2-1	NA	NA	TGTGCCAGCTCCCAAGGGACTGCATACAATGAGCAGTTCTTC	CASSQGTAYNEQFF
TRBV18	TRBJ2-1	NA	NA	TGTGCCAGCTCACCACTCGGGGGCGGGACACCTACCTACAATGAGCAGTTCTTC	CASSPLGGGTPTYNEQFF
TRBV7-6	TRBJ2-5	NA	NA	TGTGCCAGCAGCTTAGCGCGTACAGAAGAGACCCAGTACTTC	CASSLARTEETQYF
TRBV11-1	TRBJ2-1	NA	NA	TGTGCCAGCAGCCACGCGTTGGGCCTAGCGTTGGAGCAGTTCTTC	CASSHALGLALEQFF
TRBV10-3	TRBJ1-5	NA	NA	TGTGCCATCAGTGAGGGTCAGGTTAATCAGCCCCAGCATTTT	CAISEGQVNQPQHF
TRBV6-1	TRBJ2-2	NA	NA	TGTGCCAGCAGTGTGGGACTGACGCAGAGTACCGGGGAGCTGTTTTTT	CASSVGLTQSTGELFF
TRBV5-6	TRBJ2-1	TRBD1	NA	TGTGCCAGCAGCTCCCAGGACAGGGCAGGGAATGAGCAGTTCTTC	CASSSQDRAGNEQFF
TRBV5-6	TRBJ2-5	TRBD2	NA	TGTGCCAGCAGCTTGGATGGGACTAGCTGGGAGACCCAGTACTTC	CASSLDGTSWETQYF
TRBV6-5	TRBJ1-5	TRBD1	NA	TGTGCCAGCAGTGGAGGGGGCATCGATCAGCCCCAGCATTTT	CASSGGGIDQPQHF
TRBV11-2	TRBJ2-5	NA	NA	TGTGCCAGCAGCTTAGATTGGCACCAAGAGACCCAGTACTTC	CASSLDWHQETQYF
TRBV9	TRBJ2-3	NA	NA	TGTGCCAGCAGCGTGACAGTGAGCACAGATACGCAGTATTTT	CASSVTVSTDTQYF
TRBV29-1	TRBJ2-7	NA	NA	TGCAGTACCCGGACGGTGACCTACGAGCAGTACTTC	CSTRTVTYEQYF
TRBV5-4	TRBJ2-7	TRBD2	NA	TGTGCCAGCAGCGGGGGTGGGGCGGGAGGAACCTACGAGCAGTACTTC	CASSGGGAGGTYEQYF
TRBV2	TRBJ2-7	TRBD2	NA	TGTGCCAGCAGTGAGGGTCTAGCGGATTACGAGCAGTACTTC	CASSEGLADYEQYF
TRBV9	TRBJ1-1	NA	NA	TGTGCCAGCAGCGTACAGGGGTCCCGGAACACTGAAGCTTTCTTT	CASSVQGSRNTEAFF
TRBV11-2	TRBJ2-7	TRBD2	once	TGTGCCAGCAGCTTAGTCCAGGCGGGAGGGGCAGAGCAGTACTTC	CASSLVQAGGAEQYF
TRBV19	TRBJ2-1	TRBD2	NA	TGTGCCAGTAGTATAGGCGCGGGGGGCCCCTACAATGAGCAGTTCTTC	CASSIGAGGPYNEQFF
TRBV5-1	TRBJ2-1	NA	NA	TGCGCCAGCAGCTTAACAGATCCGTACGACAATGAGCAGTTCTTC	CASSLTDPYDNEQFF
TRBV28	TRBJ1-5	NA	NA	TGTGCCAGCAGTTTACGGGGGTTAGGCAATCAGCCCCAGCATTTT	CASSLRGLGNQPQHF
TRBV23-1	TRBJ2-2	NA	NA	TGCGCCAGCATTCATTGGGGGGCCGGGGAGCTGTTTTTT	CASIHWGAGELFF
TRBV2	TRBJ2-1	NA	once	TGTGCCAGCAGTGGACAGAGTTTCAATGAGCAGTTCTTC	CASSGQSFNEQFF
TRBV28	TRBJ2-6	NA	NA	TGTGCCAGCAGACAGGCGTCCGGGGCCAACGTCCTGACTTTC	CASRQASGANVLTF
TRBV27	TRBJ2-1	TRBD2	few	TGTGCCAGCAGTAGCGGGAGGGCCTACAATGAGCAGTTCTTC	CASSSGRAYNEQFF
TRBV5-4	TRBJ2-1	TRBD2	once	TGTGCCAGCAGCGAACGCGGGAGGGGAGGTAATGAGCAGTTCTTC	CASSERGRGGNEQFF
TRBV19	TRBJ1-3	NA	NA	TGTGCCAGTTCACCAGGGTCTTCCGGAAACACCATATATTTT	CASSPGSSGNTIYF
TRBV7-2	TRBJ1-3	NA	NA	TGTGCCAGCAGCCCGCAGGGAATCTCTGGAAACACCATATATTTT	CASSPQGISGNTIYF
TRBV11-2	TRBJ2-5	NA	NA	TGTGCCAGCAGCTTAGTGCCGACCTCGGGGGAGACCCAGTACTTC	CASSLVPTSGETQYF
TRBV7-2	TRBJ2-7	TRBD1	NA	TGTGCCAGCAGCAAACCCGGGACAGGGACCTACGAGCAGTACTTC	CASSKPGTGTYEQYF
TRBV7-2	TRBJ1-1	NA	NA	TGTGCCAGCAGCTTTACCGGGGTAATCGCTGAAGCTTTCTTT	CASSFTGVIAEAFF
TRBV5-1	TRBJ2-2	TRBD2	few	TGCGCCAGCAGCCGGGAGGGGGTGAGCACCGGGGAGCTGTTTTTT	CASSREGVSTGELFF
TRBV5-4	TRBJ2-5	NA	NA	TGTGCCAGCAGCTTAGGCGAACAGCAAGAGACCCAGTACTTC	CASSLGEQQETQYF
TRBV28	TRBJ2-1	TRBD2	NA	TGTGCCAGCAGTTTTCGGCTAGCGGGAGGGCGGCCCTACAATGAGCAGTTCTTC	CASSFRLAGGRPYNEQFF
TRBV14	TRBJ1-2	NA	NA	TGTGCCAGCAGCCAGAATCACTATGGCTACACCTTC	CASSQNHYGYTF
TRBV7-3	TRBJ2-3	NA	NA	TGTGCCAGCAGTTTACAGGGTGGTACGCAGTATTTT	CASSLQGGTQYF
TRBV6-4	TRBJ1-2	TRBD1	NA	TGTGCCAGCAGCCGGGACAGTAACTATGGCTACACCTTC	CASSRDSNYGYTF
TRBV7-2	TRBJ2-3	NA	NA	TGTGCCAGCAGCTTAGCTAGCGTCGGATTGTGGGATACGCAGTATTTT	CASSLASVGLWDTQYF
TRBV6-1	TRBJ1-2	NA	few	TGTGCCAGCAGTGACAACTTCTATGGCTACACCTTC	CASSDNFYGYTF
TRBV14	TRBJ2-5	NA	NA	TGTGCCAGCAGCCAAAATCCGGGATCCTGGGAGACCCAGTACTTC	CASSQNPGSWETQYF
TRBV7-9	TRBJ1-1	TRBD1	few	TGTGCCAGCAGCATGGGACAGGGTCTAACTGAAGCTTTCTTT	CASSMGQGLTEAFF
TRBV7-6	TRBJ1-1	TRBD1	NA	TGTGCCAGCAGCCGGACTGGGACAGGAAAGACTGAAGCTTTCTTT	CASSRTGTGKTEAFF
TRBV6-5	TRBJ1-3	NA	NA	TGTGCCAGCAGCTACAATAGATGGGCGAGGGGAAACACCATATATTTT	CASSYNRWARGNTIYF
TRBV29-1	TRBJ1-2	NA	NA	TGCAGCGTTGATCTCCAACAGCCGGGGGGAGGCTATGGCTACACCTTC	CSVDLQQPGGGYGYTF
TRBV4-2	TRBJ2-1	TRBD2	NA	TGTGCCAGCAGCCAAGTTCTAGCGGGTCACGAAACCGCGCAGTTCTTC	CASSQVLAGHETAQFF
TRBV30	TRBJ1-2	NA	NA	TGTGCCTGGAGTTCACAAGAAGCACGGGGGGTGTCAGGAGGCTACACCTTC	CAWSSQEARGVSGGYTF
TRBV4-1	TRBJ2-1	NA	NA	TGCGCCAGCAGCCACCGGAGCAGGGTCTCCTACAATGAGCAGTTCTTC	CASSHRSRVSYNEQFF